Described below is a single TCR beta chain sequence and its context. Only in-frame clones appear in the TCRdb table, and some are missing; sequencing was by immunoSEQ multiplex PCR. Among around 300,000 clones listed, 80% to 90% were seen once. This entry is derived from a study of blood T cell repertoires in COVID-19. The source is a woman aged 70-85 years with acute or convalescent COVID-19. Sequencing used peripheral blood.

The CDR3 nucleotides read TGTGCCAGCAGCCGGACTAGCGGGTCACAAGAGACCCAGTACTTC. This encodes CASSRTSGSQETQYF. The chain recombines TRBV7-2 with TRBJ2-5, with TRBD2 matching 11 bases. Trimming at V came to 5 bases and at J to 2 bases, leaving 4 bases not matched to a gene. This CDR3 contains 15 residues. Germline V lookup: CDR1 SGHTA, CDR2 FQGNSA.